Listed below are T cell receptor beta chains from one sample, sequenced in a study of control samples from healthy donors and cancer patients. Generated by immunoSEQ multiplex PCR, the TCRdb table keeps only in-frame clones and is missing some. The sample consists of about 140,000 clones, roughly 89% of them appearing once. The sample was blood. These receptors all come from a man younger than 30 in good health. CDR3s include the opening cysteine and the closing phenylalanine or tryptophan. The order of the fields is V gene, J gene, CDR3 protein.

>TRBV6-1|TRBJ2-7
CASSEDTIRPYEQYF
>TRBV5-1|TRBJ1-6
CASSSGQLNSPLHF
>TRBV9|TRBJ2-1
CASSVAEGAYSYNEQFF
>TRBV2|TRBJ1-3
CASRTGLSSGNTIYF
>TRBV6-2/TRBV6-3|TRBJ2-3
CASSYSSADTQYF
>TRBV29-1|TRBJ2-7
CSVSALDGAYEQYF
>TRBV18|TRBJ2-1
CASSPEYNEQFF
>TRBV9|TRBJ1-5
CASSLGGDQRNQPQHF
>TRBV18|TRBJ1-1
CASSPPVGLTEAFF
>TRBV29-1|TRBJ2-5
CSVEGLPTTSPGQRAETQYF
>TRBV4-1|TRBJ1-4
CASSLRRATNEKLFF
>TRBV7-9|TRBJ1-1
CASSPDRVNTEAFF
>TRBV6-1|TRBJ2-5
CASSEGDIPPQYF
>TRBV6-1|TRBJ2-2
CASSERRGGTGELFF
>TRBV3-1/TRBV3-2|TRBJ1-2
CASSQEQGAYGYTF
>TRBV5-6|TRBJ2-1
CASSLIWATYNEQFF
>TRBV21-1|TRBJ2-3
CASSKAASGGATDTQYF
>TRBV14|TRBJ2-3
CASSPLGQLTDTQYF
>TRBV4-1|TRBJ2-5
CASSQAGTGRETQYF
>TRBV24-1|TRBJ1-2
CATSDLRQNYGYTF
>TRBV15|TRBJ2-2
CATSRPEQGRELFF
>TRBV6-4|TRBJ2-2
CASKNTFNTGELFF
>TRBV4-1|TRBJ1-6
CASSPRDRSSYNSPLHF
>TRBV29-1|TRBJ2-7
CSVGPRQGPYEQYF
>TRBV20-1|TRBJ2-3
CSASPARTSGGANTDTQYF
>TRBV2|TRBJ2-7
CASSKDSSYEQYF
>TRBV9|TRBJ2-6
CASSVGGTGANVLTF
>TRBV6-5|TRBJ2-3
CASSYSMGLSTDTQYF
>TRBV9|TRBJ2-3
CASSWRASESDTQYF
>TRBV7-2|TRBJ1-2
CASSSSYGYTF
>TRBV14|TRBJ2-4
CASSQGAAGIQYF
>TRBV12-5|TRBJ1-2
CASGLGTGVGYTF
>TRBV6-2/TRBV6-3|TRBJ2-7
CASSRQGPLEKQYF
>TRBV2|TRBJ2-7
CASSEYQTSSYEQYF
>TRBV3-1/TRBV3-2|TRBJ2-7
CASRERQSSYEQYF
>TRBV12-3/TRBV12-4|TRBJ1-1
CASSHIQGTEAFF
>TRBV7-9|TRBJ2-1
CASSLLATGAYNEQFF
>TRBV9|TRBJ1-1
CASSPGSQNTEAFF
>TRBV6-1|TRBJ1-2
CASSEERNGYTF
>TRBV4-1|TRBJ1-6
CASRGQGLSPLHF
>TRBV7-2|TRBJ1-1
CASSFWTGPTEAFF
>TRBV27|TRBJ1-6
CASSLTPRYSPLHF
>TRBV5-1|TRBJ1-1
CASSLVGFDTEAFF
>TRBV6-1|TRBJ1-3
CASSEGQAAGNTIYF
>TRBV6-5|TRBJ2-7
CASSSGTGLNEQYF
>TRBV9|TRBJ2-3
CASSAQALPTDTQYF
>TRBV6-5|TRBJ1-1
CASSYVGPRVNTEAFF
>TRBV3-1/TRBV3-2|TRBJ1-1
CASSQDVGGGLNTEAFF
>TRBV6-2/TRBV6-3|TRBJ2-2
CASSYGTGELFF
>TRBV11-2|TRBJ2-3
CASSSTRTDTDTQYF
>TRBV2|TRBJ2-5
CASRGTGWETQYF
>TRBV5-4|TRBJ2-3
CASSLGGRGRSDTQYF
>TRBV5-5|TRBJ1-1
CASSWGQANTEAFF
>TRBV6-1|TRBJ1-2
CASSEIGRTAGYTF
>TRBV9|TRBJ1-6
CASSVYVYGSPLHF
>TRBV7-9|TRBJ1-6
CASSPQGQNSPLHF
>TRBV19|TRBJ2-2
CASRLSGGGWSTGELFF